One sample yielded the 20 T cell receptor beta chains listed below, sequenced in a study of blood T cell repertoires in COVID-19. Repertoires were generated with immunoSEQ multiplex PCR, while TCRdb's copy carries only in-frame clones and drops some. The sample records fewer than 350,000 clones, roughly 85% being singletons. Sequencing input: PBMCs or T cells enriched from blood (not recorded which). These receptors were obtained from a woman aged 25 to 39 who had been exposed to COVID-19.

The V and J genes are TRBV9 and TRBJ2-1, with TRBD2 as a possible D gene (6 bases). Germline V CDR1 and CDR2: SGDLS, YYNGEE. V was shortened by 0 bases and J by 2 bases, with 12 bases between the two germline ends. CDR3 length equals 16 residues. The CDR3 sequence is CASSVGNSGTYNEQFF. For the CDR3, the DNA is TGTGCCAGCAGCGTAGGTAATAGCGGCACCTACAATGAGCAGTTCTTC.

The rearrangement links TRBV28 to TRBJ1-6; a weak D match, TRBD1 (6 bases). The CDR3 has 17 amino acids. In germline, CDR1 is MDHEN, CDR2 SYDVKM. The germline V and J ends were trimmed by 2 bases and 4 bases, with 15 bases remaining between them. CDR3 DNA: TGTGCCAGCAGTTTAGGCGACAGGTCCCCTTATAATTCACCCCTCCACTTT. Protein product: CASSLGDRSPYNSPLHF.

The J gene is TRBJ1-2, the V gene TRBV19; TRBD1 might be the D (5 bases). The CDR3 has 14 residues. The V gene lost 9 bases and the J gene lost 0 bases, with 14 bases spanning the gap. Germline V CDR1 and CDR2: LNHDA, SQIVND (reference sequence). CDR3 sequence reads: CASSWGEPNYGYTF. CDR3 coding DNA: TGTGCCAGCTCCTGGGGGGAGCCTAACTATGGCTACACCTTC.

The CDR3 DNA is TGTGCCAGCAGCTTACATTCCGGACAGAACACTGAAGCTTTCTTT. Its protein is CASSLHSGQNTEAFF. This chain uses TRBV7-2 with TRBJ1-1, with D possibly TRBD1 on 5 matching bases. V shed 2 bases and J shed 1 base, with 11 bases lying between them. The germline V gene encodes CDR1 SGHTA and CDR2 FQGNSA. The CDR3 loop spans 15 amino acids. Together with reference TRBV7-2 and TRBJ1-1, the CDR3 gives the full variable domain: GAGVSQSPSNKVTEKGKDVELRCDPISGHTALYWYRQSLGQGLEFLIYFQGNSAPDKSGLPSDRFSAERTGGSVSTLTIQRTQQEDSAVYLCASSLHSGQNTEAFFGQGTRLTVV.

The chain joins TRBV7-8 to TRBJ2-2; 12 nucleotides match TRBD2. The CDR3 is made up of 16 amino acids. Germline assignment: CDR1 SGHVS and CDR2 FQNEAQ. Trimming at V came to 5 bases and at J to 6 bases, leaving 7 bases not matched to a gene. Here the CDR3 reads CASSPRLAGESGELFF. The DNA for the CDR3 is TGTGCCAGCAGCCCCCGACTAGCGGGAGAGTCCGGGGAGCTGTTTTTT. Based on the CDR3 plus reference TRBV7-8 and TRBJ2-2, the full variable domain is GAGVSQSPRYKVAKRGQDVALRCDPISGHVSLFWYQQALGQGPEFLTYFQNEAQLDKSGLPSDRFFAERPEGSVSTLKIQRTQQEDSAVYLCASSPRLAGESGELFFGEGSRLTVL.

This rearrangement joins TRBV28 to TRBJ1-2, with 7 bases fitting TRBD1. Trimming removed 7 bases from V and 3 bases from J; junction bases left unmatched: 5. Germline CDR1 and CDR2: MDHEN and SYDVKM. The CDR3 is 13 residues long. CDR3 DNA: TGTGCCAGCAACGTAGACAGGGACTATGGCTACACCTTC. The encoded protein is CASNVDRDYGYTF.

The rearrangement uses TRBV4-2 and TRBJ1-2; 8 bases align to TRBD1. The CDR3 loop spans 16 amino acids. The V gene's germline CDR1 is LGHNA and CDR2 YNFKEQ. V dropped 0 bases and J dropped 2; count of bases not matched to a gene: 5. The CDR3 here is CASSQDTGGANYGYTF. As DNA, the CDR3 is TGTGCCAGCAGCCAAGATACAGGGGGGGCCAACTATGGCTACACCTTC.

The chain carries TRBV21-1 and TRBJ2-7; the tabulated D call, TRBD1, remains unverified against the DNA. TRBV21-1 is reported as a pseudogene. This CDR3 has 13 amino acids. The CDR3 nucleotides read TGTGCCAGCAGCAACCGGACAGACTACGAGCAGTACTTC. As protein: CASSNRTDYEQYF.

This chain joins TRBV5-4 and TRBJ1-1; possible D gene TRBD1, 5 bases. Between the trimmed V and J ends, which lost 4 bases and 2 bases, there was a span of 12 bases. CDR1 SGHNT and CDR2 YYREEE come from the germline V gene (reference sequence). This CDR3 has 14 residues. Here the CDR3 reads CASSPGRANTEAFF. The CDR3 DNA reads TGTGCCAGCAGCCCAGGGAGGGCCAACACTGAAGCTTTCTTT.

As regards this clone: The junction departs from the called germline gene at one end, perhaps through a read error. The gene calls are TRBV7-7 and TRBJ2-5, with TRBD1 matching 7 bases. CDR1 and CDR2 (germline): SSHAT, FNYEAQ (reference sequence). The CDR3 contains 14 residues. CDR3 sequence: CASSLGTAQETQYF. In DNA, the CDR3 is TGTGCTAGCAGCTTAGGGACAGCCCAAGAGACCCAGTACTTC.

The chain links TRBV6-1 to TRBJ1-5, with D unresolved. This CDR3 is built from 13 residues. Trimming pared 3 bases from V and 1 base from J, leaving 4 bases between. Germline V gene sequence: CDR1 MNHNS, CDR2 SASEGT. The DNA of the CDR3 is TGTGCCAGCAGTGACCAAAGCAATCAGCCCCAGCATTTT. Translated: CASSDQSNQPQHF.

The V and J genes are TRBV6-6 and TRBJ2-7; a possible D gene is TRBD1 (5 bases). CDR1 MNHNY and CDR2 SVGAGI come from the germline V gene (reference sequence). V dropped 5 bases and J dropped 3 bases, with 14 bases sitting between them. This CDR3 contains 14 residues. CDR3 nucleotides: TGTGCCAGCAGTACTACTCAGGGCCTCTACGAGCAGTACTTC. This encodes CASSTTQGLYEQYF.

This clone was found once. The rearrangement uses TRBV29-1 and TRBJ1-1, with TRBD1 identical over 7 bases. CDR3 size: 13 residues. The germline gives CDR1 SQVTM, CDR2 ANQGSEA. The trim removed 7 bases at V and 5 bases at J, leaving 10 bases unmatched. For the CDR3, the DNA is TGCAGCGCCGGACAGGAATCGGGTACTGAAGCTTTCTTT. Its translation is CSAGQESGTEAFF.

This rearrangement joins TRBV2 to TRBJ1-4, with D possibly TRBD1 on 6 matching bases. V was trimmed by 7 bases and J by 8 bases, leaving 14 bases between them. Germline lookup yields CDR1 SNHLY and CDR2 FYNNEI. The CDR3 is 13 residues long. DNA of the CDR3: TGTGCCAGCAAAGGACAGCGATCAGAAAAACTGTTTTTT. It is translated as CASKGQRSEKLFF.

This clone was observed a single time. V is TRBV30 and J is TRBJ2-1; TRBD1 agrees at 8 bases. Germline loops: CDR1 GTSNPN, CDR2 SVGIG (reference sequence). This CDR3 has 13 residues. V shed 2 bases and J 8 bases; nucleotides not matched to a gene: 5. The CDR3 DNA sequence: TGTGCCTGGAGTCGAACGACAGGGGATGAGCAGTTCTTC. It translates to CAWSRTTGDEQFF.

This sequence joins TRBV7-2 and TRBJ1-6; 9 bases map to TRBD1. V shed 1 base and J 10 bases; nucleotides not matched to a gene: 5. This CDR3 is built from 15 residues. CDR1 and CDR2 (germline): SGHTA, FQGNSA. CDR3: CASSLEQGARSPLHF. CDR3 DNA sequence: TGTGCCAGCAGCTTAGAACAGGGGGCTAGGTCACCCCTCCACTTT. The full variable domain, rest sourced from reference TRBV7-2 and TRBJ1-6, is GAGVSQSPSNKVTEKGKDVELRCDPISGHTALYWYRQSLGQGLEFLIYFQGNSAPDKSGLPSDRFSAERTGGSVSTLTIQRTQQEDSAVYLCASSLEQGARSPLHFGNGTRLTVT.

As regards this clone: The sample contains more than one DNA sequence encoding this CDR3. V gene TRBV19 combines with J gene TRBJ1-2; D possibly corresponds to TRBD1 (5 bases). V was clipped by 3 bases and J by 4 bases, with 9 bases between them. CDR1 and CDR2 from the germline V gene are LNHDA and SQIVND (reference sequence). The CDR3 contains 13 residues. The DNA for the CDR3 is TGTGCCAGTAGTATCTCGGGGGGCTATGGCTACACCTTC. It codes for CASSISGGYGYTF.

Written as DNA, the CDR3 is TGTGCCAGCTACCAGCGGGAGGGCACGAATGAGCAGTTCTTC. The encoded protein is CASYQREGTNEQFF. V is TRBV2 and J is TRBJ2-1; 10 positions agree with TRBD2. The ends lost 8 bases at V and 7 bases at J; junction bases unmatched: 8. Looked up from germline, CDR1 is SNHLY and CDR2 is FYNNEI. The CDR3 contains 14 residues.

V and J are TRBV7-9 and TRBJ2-2; no clear D gene. V was cut by 5 bases and J by 7 bases, with 5 bases left in between. The CDR3 covers 11 residues. Germline CDR1 is SEHNR and CDR2 is FQNEAQ (reference sequence). The CDR3 DNA follows: TGTGCCAGCAGCCTCGTCGGGGAGCTGTTTTTT. Residues: CASSLVGELFF.

This chain uses TRBV18 with TRBJ1-2; a possible D gene is TRBD1 (6 bases). The germline CDR1 and CDR2 sequences are KGHSH and LQKENI. V was shortened by 1 base and J by 7 bases, with 13 bases between the two germline ends. The CDR3 has 14 residues. The CDR3 bases are TGTGCCAGCTCACCACTAGGGCAGGGGAGTGGCTACACCTTC. Translation gives CASSPLGQGSGYTF.